One and the same sample provided the 27 T cell receptor beta chains below, sequenced in a study of blood T cell repertoires in COVID-19. Assay used: immunoSEQ multiplex PCR; TCRdb lists only in-frame clones, some missing. The sample records about 190,000 clones, about four fifths being singletons. The sequencing sample was made of PBMCs or T cells enriched from blood (not recorded which). These receptors were obtained from a woman aged 25-40 years who had recovered from COVID-19.

The chain is built from TRBV18 and TRBJ1-1, with D uncertain. This CDR3 comprises 14 residues. V was clipped by 2 bases and J by 1 base, with 8 bases between them. The germline V gene encodes CDR1 KGHSH and CDR2 LQKENI. In DNA, the CDR3 is TGTGCCAGCTCACCAAATACAGCGAACACTGAAGCTTTCTTT. Residues: CASSPNTANTEAFF.

The chain is built from TRBV2 and TRBJ2-7, with 11 nucleotides matching TRBD2. Germline CDR1 reads SNHLY; CDR2 reads FYNNEI. The CDR3 is 13 residues long. J was trimmed by 3 bases and V by 8 bases; bases with no gene match: 3. CDR3 DNA: TGTGCCAGCGTCGGGACTAGCGGCTACGAGCAGTACTTC. Translation gives CASVGTSGYEQYF.

The V gene is TRBV3-1 (or the pseudogene TRBV3-2), the J gene TRBJ2-1, with 8 bases aligning to TRBD2. Germline loops: CDR1 LGHDT, CDR2 YNNKEL (reference sequence). Trimming removed 3 bases from V and 10 bases from J; junction bases left unmatched: 8. The CDR3 consists of 14 residues. The CDR3 DNA is TGTGCCAGCAGCCACGGACTAGCTAAGAACGAGCAGTTCTTC. It is translated as CASSHGLAKNEQFF.

The chain links TRBV9 to TRBJ1-2; 7 nucleotides align to TRBD1. This CDR3 has 14 residues. Germline CDR1 SGDLS, CDR2 YYNGEE. Losses at the gene ends were 1 base for V and 3 bases for J; bases not matched to a gene: 3. The CDR3 sequence is CASSVSGGHYGYTF. Written as DNA, the CDR3 is TGTGCCAGCAGCGTATCAGGGGGGCACTATGGCTACACCTTC. The complete variable domain, with remaining parts taken from reference TRBV9 and TRBJ1-2, reads DSGVTQTPKHLITATGQRVTLRCSPRSGDLSVYWYQQSLDQGLQFLIQYYNGEERAKGNILERFSAQQFPDLHSELNLSSLELGDSALYFCASSVSGGHYGYTFGSGTRLTVV.

This clone has just one count. The chain uses TRBV5-4 and TRBJ2-3; 13 positions agree with TRBD2. The V segment lost 4 bases and the J segment 6 bases; nucleotides outside the gene matches: 5. The germline gives CDR1 SGHNT, CDR2 YYREEE (reference sequence). The CDR3 consists of 15 residues. The CDR3 sequence is CASSQTSGGADTQYF. The CDR3 nucleotides are TGTGCCAGCAGCCAAACTAGCGGGGGGGCGGATACGCAGTATTTT. Full variable domain (outside the CDR3, taken from reference TRBV5-4 and TRBJ2-3): ETGVTQSPTHLIKTRGQQVTLRCSSQSGHNTVSWYQQALGQGPQFIFQYYREEENGRGNFPPRFSGLQFPNYSSELNVNALELDDSALYLCASSQTSGGADTQYFGPGTRLTVL.

The chain links TRBV18 to TRBJ2-2, with 7 bases identical to TRBD1. V trimming: 3 bases; J trimming: 0 bases; junction bases outside the gene matches: 13. In germline, CDR1 is KGHSH, CDR2 LQKENI. This CDR3 comprises 19 residues. As DNA, the CDR3 is TGTGCCAGCTCACCCCCAGGGGGTATGTCTCTCTCGAACACCGGGGAGCTGTTTTTT. Protein: CASSPPGGMSLSNTGELFF.

This rearrangement joins TRBV5-4 to TRBJ2-5, with a possible D match to TRBD1 (5 bases). V lost 0 bases, J lost 3 bases, and 6 bases lay in between. The CDR3 runs to 13 residues. Germline values: CDR1 SGHNT, CDR2 YYREEE (reference sequence). The CDR3 DNA reads as TGTGCCAGCAGCTTGGCAGGGAAAGAGACCCAGTACTTC. This gives the protein CASSLAGKETQYF.

The CDR3 loop reads CASSSTGAGGLTDTQYF. DNA of the CDR3: TGTGCCAGCAGTTCCACCGGAGCCGGGGGGCTCACAGATACGCAGTATTTT. V is TRBV28 and J is TRBJ2-3; weak D call: TRBD2 (7 bases). The germline V gene encodes CDR1 MDHEN and CDR2 SYDVKM. The ends were cut back, 4 bases at V and 2 bases at J, with 19 bases in the middle. The CDR3 is made up of 17 amino acids.

The V and J genes are TRBV21-1 and TRBJ2-5; TRBD1, the D gene given by the table, was not confirmed from the DNA. TRBV21-1 is classified as a pseudogene. This CDR3 has 16 amino acids. The CDR3 coding sequence is TGTGCCAGCAGCAAAGTGGGGGACAGCTACCAAGAGACCCAGTACTTC. This encodes CASSKVGDSYQETQYF.

CDR3 DNA sequence: TGTGCCAGCAGTTTACGCCCGGGACAGGTCGTATATAATTCACCCCTCCACTTT. Residues: CASSLRPGQVVYNSPLHF. The V call is TRBV27, the J call TRBJ1-6; 8 nucleotides align to TRBD1. CDR1 and CDR2 from the germline V gene are MNHEY and SMNVEV (reference sequence). V shed 2 bases, J shed 4 bases, and the junction held 10 bases outside the gene matches. The CDR3 contains 18 residues.

CDR3: CASSVDRVTNEKLFF. Written as DNA, the CDR3 is TGTGCCAGCAGCGTAGACAGAGTGACTAATGAAAAACTGTTTTTT. V is TRBV7-8 and J is TRBJ1-4, with D maybe TRBD1 (5 bases). V lost 5 bases, J lost 2 bases, and 12 bases lay in between. CDR1 is SGHVS, CDR2 FQNEAQ, per germline. This CDR3 has 15 amino acids.

Note on this clone: Because the CDR3's place on the DNA is in doubt, the DNA is left out and the CDR3 is given as listed by TCRdb. The chain joins TRBV21-1 to TRBJ1-5; the D call of TRBD1 is as the table states it, not checked on the DNA. TRBV21-1 is an annotated pseudogene. From its first to its last residue, the CDR3 has 16 amino acids. This CDR3 is CASSRGWGYGNQPQHF.

The DNA for the CDR3 is TGTGCCAGCAGTACCAGGGTAGCGGGGAAAAACATTCAGTACTTC. This gives the protein CASSTRVAGKNIQYF. The rearrangement links TRBV28 to TRBJ2-4, with TRBD2 identical over 8 bases. Germline V CDR1 and CDR2: MDHEN, SYDVKM. V shed 5 bases, J shed 4 bases, and the junction held 7 bases outside the gene matches. CDR3 length equals 15 residues.

The V call is TRBV6-5, the J call TRBJ2-3, with 10 bases lining up with TRBD2. V shed 6 bases, J shed 2 bases, and the junction held 2 bases outside the gene matches. The CDR3 length is 14 residues. CDR1 and CDR2 from the germline V gene are MNHEY and SVGAGI. CDR3 DNA sequence: TGTGCCAGCAGGGGACTAGCGCACACAGATACGCAGTATTTT. Translation: CASRGLAHTDTQYF.

The table lists this clone with a count of one. This rearrangement joins TRBV2 to TRBJ1-6; D is unclear. This CDR3 contains 15 residues. CDR1 and CDR2 from the germline V gene are SNHLY and FYNNEI. Trimming removed 2 bases at V and 0 bases at J, with 5 bases between. The CDR3, as DNA: TGTGCCAGCAGTGAACGGAGCTCCTATAATTCACCCCTCCACTTT. It yields the protein CASSERSSYNSPLHF.

This clone was seen a single time. This chain joins TRBV28 and TRBJ2-3; 10 nucleotides align to TRBD2. V was clipped by 8 bases and J by 4 bases; unmatched bases: 21. Looked up from germline, CDR1 is MDHEN and CDR2 is SYDVKM. The CDR3 spans 19 residues. CDR3 amino acids: CASAGTRTPLAGLADTQYF. The CDR3 nucleotides read TGTGCCAGCGCGGGGACAAGAACTCCACTAGCGGGATTAGCAGATACGCAGTATTTT.

This clone was observed a handful of times. The chain employs TRBV6-5 and TRBJ1-2, with TRBD1 as a possible D gene (6 bases). The V gene lost 6 bases and the J gene lost 6 bases, with 17 bases spanning the gap. Germline assignment: CDR1 MNHEY and CDR2 SVGAGI. This CDR3 spans 14 amino acids. CDR3 sequence (DNA): TGTGCCAGCAGCCTCGGGCCCAGGGGAAATGGCTACACCTTC. This translates into CASSLGPRGNGYTF.

This clone was picked up many times. The genes are TRBV5-1 and TRBJ1-2; TRBD1 is a possible D gene (6 bases). This CDR3 has 16 residues. V lost 0 bases and J lost 4, with 16 bases in between. CDR1 and CDR2 (germline): SGHRS, YFSETQ. In DNA form, the CDR3 reads TGCGCCAGCAGCTTGGATTCAGGGGCACTAAGCTATGGCTACACCTTC. This gives the protein CASSLDSGALSYGYTF.

The chain employs TRBV11-2 and TRBJ2-1, with TRBD2 matching over 13 bases. Germline lookup yields CDR1 SGHAT and CDR2 FQNNGV. V shed 5 bases, J shed 7 bases, and the junction held 5 bases outside the gene matches. This CDR3 spans 15 amino acids. The CDR3 here is CASSRLAGGPNEQFF. As DNA, the CDR3 is TGTGCCAGCAGCCGACTAGCGGGAGGCCCTAATGAGCAGTTCTTC.

The chain joins TRBV24-1 to TRBJ1-1, with D maybe TRBD1 (6 bases). This CDR3 has 15 residues. The V gene's germline CDR1 is KGHDR and CDR2 SFDVKD. V lost 7 bases to trimming and J lost 0 bases, with 14 bases between them. CDR3 in DNA: TGTGCCACCAGGGGAGGGGGGCCTATGAACACTGAAGCTTTCTTT. This gives the protein CATRGGGPMNTEAFF.

The chain joins TRBV20-1 to TRBJ1-6; D may be TRBD1 (5 bases). Trimming cost V 3 bases and J 5 bases, with 17 bases left between them. Per the germline V gene, CDR1 is DFQATT and CDR2 is SNEGSKA (reference sequence). The CDR3 is made up of 16 amino acids. The CDR3 DNA sequence: TGCAGTGCTAGTCTTCAAGGAGGGACGAATAATTCACCCCTCCACTTT. Protein product: CSASLQGGTNNSPLHF.

This clone was recorded only once. The J gene is TRBJ2-3, the V gene TRBV5-5; TRBD2 aligns across 11 bases. The CDR3 extends over 16 amino acids. V was clipped by 3 bases and J by 1 base; unmatched bases: 4. CDR1 is SGHKS, CDR2 YYEKEE, per germline (reference sequence). CDR3 bases: TGTGCCAGCAGCTCGGGGACTAGCGGAGGCACAGATACGCAGTATTTT. Translating it yields CASSSGTSGGTDTQYF.

V is TRBV13 and J is TRBJ1-6, with 7 bases that match TRBD1. CDR3 size: 17 residues. The V segment lost 2 bases and the J segment 0 bases; nucleotides outside the gene matches: 4. Germline V gives CDR1 PRHDT, CDR2 FYEKMQ (reference sequence). CDR3: CASSLWGDSSYNSPLHF. The CDR3 DNA reads TGTGCCAGCAGCTTATGGGGGGACAGCTCCTATAATTCACCCCTCCACTTT. The variable domain in full, with the rest retrieved from reference TRBV13 and TRBJ1-6, is AAGVIQSPRHLIKEKRETATLKCYPIPRHDTVYWYQQGPGQDPQFLISFYEKMQSDKGSIPDRFSAQQFSDYHSELNMSSLELGDSALYFCASSLWGDSSYNSPLHFGNGTRLTVT.

The rearrangement uses TRBV7-9 and TRBJ1-1; D is unclear. V shed 1 base and J shed 3 bases, with 9 bases lying between them. CDR1 is SEHNR, CDR2 FQNEAQ, per germline (reference sequence). There are 14 residues in the CDR3. The chain's CDR3 is CASSLGWGDTEAFF. The CDR3 coding sequence is TGTGCCAGCAGCTTAGGTTGGGGAGACACTGAAGCTTTCTTT.

J is TRBJ2-7 and V is TRBV28, with 9 positions matching TRBD1. Germline V CDR1 and CDR2: MDHEN, SYDVKM. CDR3 length equals 15 residues. The V gene end was trimmed by 6 bases and the J gene end by 2 bases; junction bases not matched to a gene: 8. Here the CDR3 reads CASRTGTGLAYEQYF. The CDR3 nucleotides read TGTGCCAGCAGGACCGGGACAGGGTTAGCCTACGAGCAGTACTTC. The full variable domain, with the rest looked up from reference TRBV28 and TRBJ2-7, is DVKVTQSSRYLVKRTGEKVFLECVQDMDHENMFWYRQDPGLGLRLIYFSYDVKMKEKGDIPEGYSVSREKKERFSLILESASTNQTSMYLCASRTGTGLAYEQYFGPGTRLTVT.

The CDR3 sequence: CAWSGIDRALSYEQYF. CDR3 DNA sequence: TGTGCCTGGAGTGGTATAGACAGGGCTCTTTCCTACGAGCAGTACTTC. This sequence joins TRBV30 and TRBJ2-7; TRBD1 matches 7 bases. The junction had 10 bases not matched to a gene; V was cut back by 1 base and J by 1 base. From germline, CDR1 is GTSNPN and CDR2 SVGIG (reference sequence). This CDR3 contains 16 residues.

The J gene is TRBJ2-1, the V gene TRBV7-3, with 11 bases fitting TRBD2. CDR1 and CDR2 from the germline V gene are SGHTA and FQGTGA. Losses at the gene ends were 4 bases for V and 2 bases for J; bases not matched to a gene: 7. The CDR3 runs to 17 residues. The CDR3 sequence is CASSSPTSGNTYNEQFF. DNA of the CDR3: TGTGCCAGCAGCTCCCCGACTAGCGGGAATACCTACAATGAGCAGTTCTTC.